What follows are 18 T cell receptor beta chains derived from one specimen sequenced in a study of blood T cell repertoires in COVID-19 (dated by TCRdb to about 2020). Libraries were constructed by the immunoSEQ multiplex PCR assay. In its TCRdb copy, this immuneACCESS table keeps in-frame sequences only and misses some clones. Where compared with another copy, unresolved V genes explain less than half of these, and the others have no known cause. Counted in this sample were under 30,000 clones; less than 90% of them appeared once. The ten largest clones add up to approximately 24% of the sample. Sequenced sample: peripheral blood. These TCRs come from a human donor with active COVID-19. The donor label of this sample is uncertain.

The gene calls are TRBV4-2 and TRBJ1-1, with a possible D match to TRBD1 (5 bases). Trimming took 0 bases from V and 5 from J, leaving 10 bases between them. Germline CDR1 and CDR2: LGHNA and YNFKEQ. The CDR3 runs 14 residues. The CDR3 region has the DNA TGTGCCAGCAGCCAAGAGGCGGGGACTACTGAAGCTTTCTTT. Protein sequence: CASSQEAGTTEAFF.

The rearrangement links TRBV19 to TRBJ1-1; D is unclear. With 3 bases removed from V and 3 bases from J, the gap between germline ends came to 11 bases. The V gene's germline CDR1 is LNHDA and CDR2 SQIVND (reference sequence). The CDR3 sequence is 14 residues long. The CDR3 sequence: CASSIGGSDTEAFF. CDR3 in DNA: TGTGCCAGTAGTATCGGCGGGTCGGACACTGAAGCTTTCTTT.

The chain couples TRBV20-1 to TRBJ2-3; D is possibly TRBD1 (6 bases). The CDR3 contains 14 residues. V was clipped by 3 bases and J by 1 base, with 11 bases between them. Per germline, CDR1 DFQATT and CDR2 SNEGSKA (reference sequence). The CDR3 DNA sequence: TGCAGTGCTAGTTCCGAGGGGGGCACAGATACGCAGTATTTT. It translates to CSASSEGGTDTQYF.

This chain uses TRBV29-1 with TRBJ1-2; D ambiguous. Trimming took 3 bases from V and 5 from J, leaving 10 bases between them. Looked up from germline, CDR1 is SQVTM and CDR2 is ANQGSEA. The CDR3 length is 12 residues. The CDR3 sequence is CSVDEGVYGYTF. The CDR3 DNA reads TGCAGCGTTGATGAGGGCGTGTATGGCTACACCTTC.

This rearrangement joins TRBV27 to TRBJ2-7; 8 nucleotides agree with TRBD2. After removal of 2 bases from V and 0 bases from J, the junction contained 6 bases not matched to a gene. CDR1 and CDR2 from the germline V gene are MNHEY and SMNVEV (reference sequence). The CDR3 runs to 16 residues. The CDR3 sequence is CASSLVAGLPSYEQYF. CDR3 in DNA: TGTGCCAGCAGTTTAGTAGCGGGATTACCCTCCTACGAGCAGTACTTC.

CDR3 bases: TGTGCCAGCAGCAACAAGGGGCGGCGTCTAGCGGGAGTAGAGACCCAGTACTTC. Translation gives CASSNKGRRLAGVETQYF. V and J are TRBV7-2 and TRBJ2-5; TRBD2 matches 10 bases. Germline trimming cut 5 bases from V and 4 bases from J; bases unmatched to any gene: 16. The V gene's germline CDR1 is SGHTA and CDR2 FQGNSA. This CDR3 is built from 18 residues.

This clone occurred once. The chain couples TRBV9 to TRBJ2-7, with D tentatively TRBD1 (6 bases). Trimming took 4 bases from V and 1 from J, leaving 9 bases between them. Per germline, CDR1 SGDLS and CDR2 YYNGEE. The CDR3 is 13 amino acids. DNA for the CDR3: TGTGCCAGCAGCCGACAGGTATCCTACGAGCAGTACTTC. Translation gives CASSRQVSYEQYF.

The chain recombines TRBV12-3 or TRBV12-4 with TRBJ2-5; D is unresolved. This CDR3 has 13 residues. The V and J ends lost 0 bases and 4 bases respectively, with 6 bases between them. CDR3: CASSLALTETQYF. The CDR3 coding sequence is TGTGCCAGCAGTTTAGCGCTAACAGAGACCCAGTACTTC.

This chain links TRBV5-4 with TRBJ2-7; tentatively, D is TRBD2 (6 bases). CDR3 length: 14 amino acids. Trimming removed 4 bases from V and 0 bases from J, with 11 bases in between. In germline, CDR1 is SGHNT, CDR2 YYREEE (reference sequence). This chain's CDR3 is CASSIGGSSYEQYF. The CDR3 bases are TGTGCCAGCAGCATCGGAGGGAGCTCCTACGAGCAGTACTTC.

The rearrangement joins TRBV7-2 to TRBJ2-5, with D hard to call. CDR3 length: 11 amino acids. V dropped 4 bases and J dropped 2 bases, with 2 bases sitting between them. Germline assignment: CDR1 SGHTA and CDR2 FQGNSA. The CDR3, as DNA: TGTGCCAGCAGCTCACAAGAGACCCAGTACTTC. Translated, it gives CASSSQETQYF. Using reference TRBV7-2 and TRBJ2-5 for the parts outside the CDR3, the full variable domain is GAGVSQSPSNKVTEKGKDVELRCDPISGHTALYWYRQSLGQGLEFLIYFQGNSAPDKSGLPSDRFSAERTGGSVSTLTIQRTQQEDSAVYLCASSSQETQYFGPGTRLLVL.

This clone was counted a few times. J is TRBJ1-5 and V is TRBV18; D possibly corresponds to TRBD1 (6 bases). Germline V gene sequence: CDR1 KGHSH, CDR2 LQKENI. Trimming shortened V by 8 bases and J by 1 base, and 15 bases separated the two germline ends. This CDR3 has 15 amino acids. The DNA for the CDR3 is TGTGCCAGCCAAGTGCTGGGGGCGAGCAATCAGCCCCAGCATTTT. Its translation: CASQVLGASNQPQHF.

The V and J genes are TRBV29-1 and TRBJ2-7; 9 nucleotides align to TRBD2. The CDR3 contains 12 residues. The J segment lost 6 bases and the V segment lost 4 bases, leaving 4 bases of the junction unmatched. From germline, CDR1 is SQVTM and CDR2 ANQGSEA. The CDR3 sequence: CSVASGVGEQYF. The CDR3 DNA follows: TGCAGCGTTGCTAGCGGGGTTGGCGAGCAGTACTTC.

The chain recombines TRBV4-3 with TRBJ2-5; weak D call: TRBD1 (6 bases). The CDR3 runs 14 residues. The V gene's germline CDR1 is LGHNA and CDR2 YSLEER. V was pared by 0 bases and J by 5 bases, with 10 bases between. This CDR3 reads CASSQDHRAETQYF. CDR3 in DNA: TGCGCCAGCAGCCAAGATCACAGGGCTGAGACCCAGTACTTC.

The genes are TRBV10-3 and TRBJ2-3, with D perhaps TRBD1 (6 bases). Germline assignment: CDR1 ENHRY and CDR2 SYGVKD. CDR3 size: 14 residues. V was clipped by 10 bases and J by 1 base, with 15 bases between them. CDR3 sequence reads: CASRTVLGTDTQYF. In DNA, the CDR3 is TGTGCCAGCCGGACAGTTCTTGGCACAGATACGCAGTATTTT.

The rearrangement uses TRBV7-9 and TRBJ2-7, with 7 bases lining up with TRBD2. After removal of 4 bases from V and 3 bases from J, the junction contained 15 bases not matched to a gene. This CDR3 is 17 amino acids long. Germline V gene data show CDR1 as SEHNR and CDR2 as FQNEAQ (reference sequence). The CDR3 region has the DNA TGTGCCAGCAGCTCACCGCTACTAGCGAGAGAATTCTACGAGCAGTACTTC. Translation: CASSSPLLAREFYEQYF.

This clone occurred a few times. The genes are TRBV7-3 and TRBJ2-2, with 7 bases identical to TRBD2. The J segment lost 5 bases and the V segment lost 5 bases, leaving 8 bases of the junction unmatched. CDR1 is SGHTA, CDR2 FQGTGA, per germline. The CDR3 has 15 residues. The CDR3 loop is CASSPERGRTGELFF. For the CDR3, the DNA is TGTGCCAGCAGCCCCGAGCGGGGCAGGACCGGGGAGCTGTTTTTT.

The chain carries TRBV7-3 and TRBJ2-7; 8 positions agree with TRBD1. The CDR3 loop spans 14 amino acids. The ends lost 5 bases at V and 1 base at J; junction bases unmatched: 4. Germline assignment: CDR1 SGHTA and CDR2 FQGTGA. CDR3 residues: CASSPGTGSYEQYF. DNA for the CDR3: TGTGCCAGCAGCCCGGGGACAGGATCCTACGAGCAGTACTTC.

J is TRBJ2-7 and V is TRBV27; a weak D match, TRBD1 (6 bases). V was clipped by 4 bases and J by 6 bases, with 10 bases between them. The CDR3 length is 12 residues. Germline CDR1 is MNHEY and CDR2 is SMNVEV (reference sequence). CDR3 coding DNA: TGTGCCAGCAGTTCCCAGGGGTTCGAGCAGTACTTC. Translated: CASSSQGFEQYF.